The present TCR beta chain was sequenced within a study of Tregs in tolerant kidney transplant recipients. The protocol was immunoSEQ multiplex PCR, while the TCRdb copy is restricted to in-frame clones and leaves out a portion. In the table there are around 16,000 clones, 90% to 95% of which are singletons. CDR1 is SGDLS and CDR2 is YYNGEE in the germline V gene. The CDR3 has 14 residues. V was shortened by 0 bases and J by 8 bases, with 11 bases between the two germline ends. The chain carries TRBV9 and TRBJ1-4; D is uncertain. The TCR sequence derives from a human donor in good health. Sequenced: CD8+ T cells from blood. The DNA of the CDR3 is TGTGCCAGCAGCGTAGCTGAGACCGAGGAAAAACTGTTTTTT. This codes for CASSVAETEEKLFF. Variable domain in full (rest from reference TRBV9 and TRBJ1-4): DSGVTQTPKHLITATGQRVTLRCSPRSGDLSVYWYQQSLDQGLQFLIQYYNGEERAKGNILERFSAQQFPDLHSELNLSSLELGDSALYFCASSVAETEEKLFFGSGTQLSVL.